This is a list of T cell receptor beta chains from one sample in a study of post-analysis software for immune sequencing data. TCRdb used MiXCR to reprocess the PCR reads, holding one entry per CDR3 protein. The sample carries about 540,000 distinct CDR3 sequences, roughly 34% recorded once. Specimen: blood. The source of these receptors is a girl aged 2-17 years with multiple sclerosis. Both conserved end residues are part of each CDR3. Fields, in order: J gene, V gene, D gene, clone size, CDR3 protein, CDR3 DNA. The D gene is left open where the match is weak. Rows may omit the clone size; those that give it use once, few, many or a size class.

TRBJ2-1,TRBV27,TRBD2,-,CASSLTSYFNEQFF,TGTGCCAGCAGTTTGACTAGCTATTTCAATGAGCAGTTCTTC
TRBJ2-1,TRBV2,TRBD1,few,CASNRGTGPHNEQFF,TGTGCCAGCAATAGAGGGACAGGGCCCCACAATGAGCAGTTCTTC
TRBJ2-1,TRBV27,-,-,CANRGSSYNEQFF,TGTGCCAACCGGGGAAGCTCCTACAATGAGCAGTTCTTC
TRBJ2-3,TRBV20-1,TRBD2,-,CSAIPGGVGTDTQYF,TGCAGTGCCATTCCCGGGGGGGTGGGGACAGATACGCAGTATTTT
TRBJ2-1,TRBV12-3/TRBV12-4,-,-,CASSFRGWGTSYNEQFF,TGTGCCAGCAGTTTTCGGGGGTGGGGAACCTCCTACAATGAGCAGTTCTTC
TRBJ2-7,TRBV2,-,-,CASSEAGPGTEQYF,TGTGCCAGCAGTGAAGCGGGTCCAGGGACCGAGCAGTACTTC
TRBJ1-4,TRBV3-1,-,-,CASSQGLSEKLFF,TGTGCCAGCAGCCAAGGGCTCAGTGAAAAACTGTTTTTT
TRBJ2-1,TRBV29-1,-,many,CSAGRPDNEQFF,TGCAGCGCGGGACGGCCTGACAATGAGCAGTTCTTC
TRBJ1-2,TRBV2,TRBD1,few,CASRGQRVYGYTF,TGTGCCAGCAGGGGACAGCGGGTCTATGGCTACACCTTC
TRBJ2-7,TRBV20-1,-,-,CSALTPLGGYEQYF,TGCAGTGCCCTTACCCCGCTAGGAGGCTACGAGCAGTACTTC
TRBJ2-3,TRBV29-1,-,-,CSVGASGSTDTQYF,TGCAGCGTTGGGGCCTCAGGGAGCACAGATACGCAGTATTTT
TRBJ2-3,TRBV6-1,TRBD2,few,CASSQTSGGAGGTDTQYF,TGTGCCAGCAGTCAAACTAGCGGGGGGGCCGGAGGCACAGATACGCAGTATTTT
TRBJ1-2,TRBV6-5,-,few,CASSFSSQVYGYTF,TGTGCCAGCAGTTTCTCATCGCAGGTCTATGGCTACACCTTC
TRBJ2-7,TRBV2,-,few,CASTRGGEWSSYEQYF,TGTGCCAGCACCAGAGGAGGGGAATGGAGCTCCTACGAGCAGTACTTC
TRBJ2-5,TRBV28,TRBD2,few,CASSLTSGVVGETQYF,TGTGCCAGCAGTTTGACTAGCGGCGTGGTTGGGGAGACCCAGTACTTC
TRBJ2-1,TRBV20-1,-,few,CSARRLGPYNEQFF,TGCAGTGCTAGAAGGCTGGGTCCCTACAATGAGCAGTTCTTC
TRBJ2-6,TRBV28,-,-,CASSLGLFKANVRTF,TGTGCCAGCAGTTTAGGGCTTTTCAAGGCCAACGTCCGGACTTTC
TRBJ1-3,TRBV7-9,-,-,CASSFGDVNTIYF,TGTGCCAGCAGCTTCGGGGATGTAAACACCATATATTTT
TRBJ2-5,TRBV11-2,TRBD2,few,CASSLVTSGSKQETQYF,TGTGCCAGCAGCTTAGTAACTAGCGGGAGCAAACAAGAGACCCAGTACTTC
TRBJ2-7,TRBV20-1,-,few,CSARSSDHEQYF,TGCAGTGCTAGAAGTAGCGACCACGAGCAGTACTTC
TRBJ2-1,TRBV4-1,TRBD1,many,CASSPRTGLGNEQFF,TGCGCCAGCAGCCCTCGGACAGGTCTCGGCAATGAGCAGTTCTTC
TRBJ2-1,TRBV3-1,-,few,CASSIIQGNEQFF,TGTGCCAGCAGTATAATACAGGGCAATGAGCAGTTCTTC
TRBJ2-5,TRBV20-1,-,-,CSARDPAGHQETQYF,TGCAGTGCTAGAGATCCCGCAGGCCACCAAGAGACCCAGTACTTC
TRBJ2-5,TRBV9,TRBD2,-,CASSVGPRGQETQYF,TGTGCCAGCAGCGTTGGACCGCGGGGGCAAGAGACCCAGTACTTC
TRBJ1-5,TRBV7-7,TRBD1,-,CANSPRRDRGRLNRNQPQHF,TGTGCCAACAGCCCTCGACGGGACAGGGGGCGCCTAAATCGCAATCAGCCCCAGCATTTT
TRBJ2-7,TRBV2,TRBD2,-,CASDLLKSGGAPHEQYF,TGTGCCAGTGACCTTCTGAAGAGCGGGGGGGCCCCCCACGAGCAGTACTTC
TRBJ2-5,TRBV14,TRBD1,-,CASSHAGGETQYF,TGTGCCAGCAGCCACGCAGGGGGAGAGACCCAGTACTTC
TRBJ2-2,TRBV5-1,TRBD1,-,CASSMTGKNTEELFF,TGCGCCAGCAGCATGACAGGGAAGAACACCGAGGAGCTGTTTTTT
TRBJ1-1,TRBV13,TRBD1,few,CASQGAGNTEAFF,TGTGCCAGCCAGGGGGCCGGGAACACTGAAGCTTTCTTT
TRBJ1-4,TRBV11-2,-,few,CASSLASGVYEKLFF,TGTGCCAGCAGCTTAGCCTCAGGAGTATATGAAAAACTGTTTTTT
TRBJ2-7,TRBV7-7,-,-,CASSPGVGPSYEQYF,TGTGCTAGCAGTCCAGGGGTAGGGCCCTCCTACGAGCAGTACTTC
TRBJ1-1,TRBV20-1,-,-,CSAREPTNTEAFF,TGCAGTGCTAGAGAACCGACGAACACTGAAGCTTTCTTT
TRBJ2-1,TRBV7-2,TRBD2,-,CASSLVAGGRINEQFF,TGTGCCAGCAGCTTAGTGGCGGGGGGGCGTATCAATGAGCAGTTCTTC
TRBJ2-3,TRBV5-5,TRBD2,-,CASSLSSGTQYF,TGTGCCAGCAGCTTGTCTAGCGGTACGCAGTATTTT
TRBJ2-1,TRBV6-5,TRBD1,-,CASSYSIRTGVKGAVGGFF,TGTGCCAGCAGTTACTCGATAAGGACAGGGGTTAAGGGCGCGGTGGGGGGGTTCTTC
TRBJ2-5,TRBV11-2,TRBD1,many,CASSSRTGGEEQYF,TGTGCCAGCAGCTCACGGACAGGGGGCGAGGAGCAGTACTTC
TRBJ2-5,TRBV11-2,-,-,CASSPIRTSIRGISHNEQYF,TGTGCCAGCAGCCCGATCCGAACGTCAATAAGGGGGATCTCACACAATGAGCAGTACTTC
TRBJ2-7,TRBV2,-,few,CASGGTDSYEQYF,TGTGCCAGCGGGGGGACAGACTCCTACGAGCAGTACTTC
TRBJ1-6,TRBV28,-,-,CATLPLDGYNSPLHF,TGTGCCACCCTGCCCCTGGACGGATATAATTCACCCCTCCACTTT
TRBJ2-7,TRBV12-3/TRBV12-4,-,few,CASSLSGPEQYF,TGTGCCAGCAGTTTATCTGGACCCGAGCAGTACTTC
TRBJ2-5,TRBV7-2,TRBD1,-,CASSSPQGRVDETQYF,TGTGCCAGCAGCTCCCCACAGGGGCGGGTCGACGAGACCCAGTACTTC
TRBJ2-7,TRBV9,-,few,CASSVSGFGYEQYF,TGTGCCAGCAGCGTATCAGGGTTTGGCTACGAGCAGTACTTC
TRBJ2-1,TRBV6-1,TRBD1,-,CASAVAGGEKKFF,TGTGCCAGCGCGGTGGCAGGGGGAGAGAAAAAGTTCTTC
TRBJ2-1,TRBV10-3,TRBD2,-,CAIRGAGGFEQFF,TGTGCCATCAGAGGAGCGGGGGGATTCGAGCAGTTCTTC
TRBJ2-7,TRBV28,-,once,CASSLTGLSSYEQYF,TGTGCCAGCAGTTTGACAGGTTTAAGCTCCTACGAGCAGTACTTC
TRBJ2-5,TRBV6-6,-,few,CASSSGTLAGETQYF,TGTGCCAGCAGTTCCGGGACACTTGCGGGGGAGACCCAGTACTTC